The next 30 T cell receptor beta chains were all read from a single sample in a study of T-cell reconstitution after alpha-beta-depleted transplantation in children. Preparation of the TCRbeta library used unique molecular identifiers. Each CDR3 protein gets one entry after TCRdb re-called the PCR reads with MiXCR. The profile covers 780,000 or so distinct CDR3 sequences, with roughly 16% appearing a single time and 5% taken by the ten largest. Sequences were derived from PBMCs, mostly from graft donor cells, sampled 360 days after TCRalphabeta/CD19-depleted stem cell transplant. These TCRs come from a male patient aged 10-17 years who had a stem cell transplant for acute lymphoblastic leukemia, so the T cells may come from the graft donor.

This clonotype occurred a few times. The V gene is TRBV28, the J gene TRBJ2-1; D may correspond to TRBD1 or TRBD2 (5 bases each). CDR1 MDHEN and CDR2 SYDVKM come from the germline V gene. This CDR3 comprises 20 residues. V lost 7 bases to trimming and J lost 5 bases, with 33 bases between them. CDR3 nucleotide sequence: TGTGCCAGCACGAAAGGGTCATTGGGACCATCCTTGTATCGGAACAATGAGCAGTTCTTC. The encoded protein is CASTKGSLGPSLYRNNEQFF.

This clonotype has only a few counts. The rearrangement links TRBV27 to TRBJ2-2, with 14 positions matching TRBD2. The CDR3 sequence is 16 residues long. The V and J ends lost 5 bases and 7 bases, in that order; junction bases with no gene match: 6. Germline V lookup: CDR1 MNHEY, CDR2 SMNVEV (reference sequence). The CDR3 is CASSRLAGGRGGELFF. The DNA for the CDR3 is TGTGCCAGCAGTCGACTAGCGGGAGGGAGGGGCGGGGAGCTGTTTTTT.

This clonotype came up many times. V and J are TRBV13 and TRBJ2-7; 11 bases align to TRBD2. Per germline, CDR1 PRHDT and CDR2 FYEKMQ (reference sequence). The J segment lost 5 bases and the V segment lost 4 bases, leaving 4 bases of the junction unmatched. The CDR3 is 14 amino acids. CDR3 in amino acids: CASSSTSGNDEQYF. As DNA, the CDR3 is TGTGCCAGCAGCTCGACTAGCGGGAACGACGAGCAGTACTTC.

This clonotype was seen a handful of times. This chain joins TRBV4-1 and TRBJ2-7; 8 nucleotides agree with TRBD2. CDR3 length: 16 amino acids. From germline, CDR1 is MGHRA and CDR2 YSYEKL. The V gene end was trimmed by 3 bases and the J gene end by 7 bases; junction bases not matched to a gene: 14. The CDR3 here is CASSQPMAGTRGEQYF. The CDR3 DNA reads as TGCGCCAGCAGCCAGCCCATGGCGGGGACTAGAGGGGAGCAGTACTTC.

The genes are TRBV5-1 and TRBJ2-2, with 8 bases matching TRBD1. V shed 5 bases, J shed 6 bases, and the junction held 9 bases outside the gene matches. Germline CDR1 and CDR2: SGHRS and YFSETQ. The CDR3 totals 15 residues. CDR3: CASSQDRVAAGELFF. In nucleotides, the CDR3 is TGCGCCAGCAGTCAGGACAGGGTGGCGGCCGGGGAGCTGTTTTTT. Combining the CDR3 with reference TRBV5-1 and TRBJ2-2 gives the whole variable domain KAGVTQTPRYLIKTRGQQVTLSCSPISGHRSVSWYQQTPGQGLQFLFEYFSETQRNKGNFPGRFSGRQFSNSRSEMNVSTLELGDSALYLCASSQDRVAAGELFFGEGSRLTVL.

This chain links TRBV5-1 with TRBJ1-2; D remains ambiguous. Germline CDR1 is SGHRS and CDR2 is YFSETQ. This CDR3 has 14 residues. Trimming stripped 5 bases from V and 0 bases from J, with 11 bases between. The CDR3 DNA sequence: TGCGCCAGCAGGGACGAGCCGACTAACTATGGCTACACCTTC. The encoded protein is CASRDEPTNYGYTF.

This clonotype was counted at least ten times. The chain combines TRBV9 with TRBJ2-7, with D maybe TRBD1 (5 bases). Trimming took off 0 bases at V and 3 bases at J, with 13 bases between the two ends. In germline, CDR1 is SGDLS, CDR2 YYNGEE. The CDR3 sequence is 15 residues long. The CDR3 reads CASSVGPGAYYEQYF. The CDR3 coding sequence is TGTGCCAGCAGCGTAGGGCCTGGGGCCTACTACGAGCAGTACTTC.

The chain is built from TRBV5-1 and TRBJ2-7; 13 bases match TRBD2. V was clipped by 2 bases and J by 9 bases; unmatched bases: 8. The CDR3 is made up of 15 amino acids. Per the germline V gene, CDR1 is SGHRS and CDR2 is YFSETQ. CDR3 residues: CASSLGLAGDLGQYF. The CDR3 bases are TGCGCCAGCAGCTTAGGACTAGCGGGAGACCTAGGGCAGTACTTC.

This clonotype was counted a few times. J is TRBJ2-1 and V is TRBV10-2; D gene ambiguous. CDR1 is WSHSY, CDR2 SAAADI, per germline. This CDR3 is built from 11 residues. The V gene lost 0 bases and the J gene lost 11 bases, with 5 bases spanning the gap. The CDR3: CASSESAKQFF. The CDR3 DNA is TGCGCCAGCAGTGAGTCTGCAAAGCAGTTCTTC.

The chain combines TRBV27 with TRBJ2-1; 9 nucleotides line up with TRBD1. The trim removed 5 bases at V and 1 base at J, leaving 3 bases unmatched. The CDR3 totals 15 residues. The germline V gene has CDR1 MNHEY and CDR2 SMNVEV (reference sequence). The CDR3 loop reads CASSRDRVSYNEQFF. CDR3 DNA sequence: TGTGCCAGCAGTCGGGACAGGGTTTCCTACAATGAGCAGTTCTTC.

The rearrangement uses TRBV20-1 and TRBJ2-1; D is undetermined. The germline V gene encodes CDR1 DFQATT and CDR2 SNEGSKA (reference sequence). The CDR3 spans 12 residues. Trimming pared 7 bases from V and 0 bases from J, leaving 7 bases between. The DNA for the CDR3 is TGCAGTGTGCGTCCCTCCTACAATGAGCAGTTCTTC. Translating it yields CSVRPSYNEQFF.

The rearrangement uses TRBV7-9 and TRBJ2-2; unclear D gene. The V end was cut by 5 bases, the J end by 1 base, with 11 bases between. Per the germline V gene, CDR1 is SEHNR and CDR2 is FQNEAQ (reference sequence). CDR3 length: 15 residues. CDR3 nucleotide sequence: TGTGCCAGCAGCCCTAGGGTCGGGAACACCGGGGAGCTGTTTTTT. Its translation: CASSPRVGNTGELFF.

In this sample, this clonotype turned up a few times. The chain combines TRBV6-5 with TRBJ2-5, with 11 bases that match TRBD2. Germline V gene lookup returns CDR1 MNHEY and CDR2 SVGAGI. The CDR3 has 16 residues. V was clipped by 2 bases and J by 1 base; unmatched bases: 3. CDR3 amino acids: CASSYAGTSGQETQYF. The CDR3, as DNA: TGTGCCAGCAGTTACGCCGGGACTAGCGGCCAAGAGACCCAGTACTTC.

This clonotype was recorded a few times. This chain connects TRBV15 to TRBJ1-2, with D unclear. The CDR3 length is 13 residues. With 0 bases removed from V and 5 bases from J, the gap between germline ends came to 7 bases. Germline loops: CDR1 LNHNV, CDR2 YYDKDF (reference sequence). The CDR3: CATSRDSWYGYTF. The CDR3 DNA reads as TGTGCCACCAGCAGAGACAGTTGGTATGGCTACACCTTC. Complete variable domain (other parts from reference TRBV15 and TRBJ1-2): DAMVIQNPRYQVTQFGKPVTLSCSQTLNHNVMYWYQQKSSQAPKLLFHYYDKDFNNEADTPDNFQSRRPNTSFCFLDIRSPGLGDTAMYLCATSRDSWYGYTFGSGTRLTVV.

This clonotype was counted between two and nine times. The chain is built from TRBV12-3 or TRBV12-4 and TRBJ2-5; 14 nucleotides line up with TRBD2. J gave up 5 bases and V 6 bases, and 5 bases lay outside the gene matches. The length of the CDR3 is 15 residues. The CDR3 DNA is TGTGCCAGCAGGGGGGGACTAGCGGGAGTGGAGACCCAGTACTTC. This translates into CASRGGLAGVETQYF.

This clonotype was counted a few times. The rearrangement links TRBV6-5 to TRBJ2-7; TRBD2 aligns across 11 bases. Germline CDR1 and CDR2: MNHEY and SVGAGI. J was trimmed by 0 bases and V by 2 bases; bases with no gene match: 9. This CDR3 has 18 residues. The CDR3, as DNA: TGTGCCAGCAGTTACAGTCTCCCGGGACTAGCGGACTCCTACGAGCAGTACTTC. Amino acids: CASSYSLPGLADSYEQYF.

Only a few counts were recorded for this clonotype. The gene calls are TRBV7-9 and TRBJ2-7; the match to TRBD2 covers 7 bases. The germline CDR1 and CDR2 sequences are SEHNR and FQNEAQ (reference sequence). J was trimmed by 1 base and V by 4 bases; bases with no gene match: 10. The CDR3 contains 16 residues. As DNA, the CDR3 is TGTGCCAGCAGCTCAACTCGGGGGGAGGGATCCTACGAGCAGTACTTC. As protein: CASSSTRGEGSYEQYF.

This clonotype was seen only a few times. The rearrangement links TRBV20-1 to TRBJ2-2, with a tentative D call TRBD2 (5 bases). Looked up from germline, CDR1 is DFQATT and CDR2 is SNEGSKA (reference sequence). The CDR3 contains 15 residues. The V end was cut by 1 base, the J end by 4 bases, with 13 bases between. In DNA, the CDR3 is TGCAGTGCTAGAGGAGGAAGCGGTCGCACCGGGGAGCTGTTTTTT. Residues: CSARGGSGRTGELFF.

The V gene is TRBV20-1, the J gene TRBJ2-1; D may be TRBD1 (5 bases). The CDR3 consists of 11 residues. Trimming stripped 0 bases from V and 12 bases from J, with 9 bases between. Germline lookup yields CDR1 DFQATT and CDR2 SNEGSKA (reference sequence). CDR3 sequence: CSAREQGGQFF. As DNA, the CDR3 is TGCAGTGCTAGAGAGCAGGGCGGGCAGTTCTTC.

This clonotype has at least ten counts. V is TRBV4-1 and J is TRBJ2-7, with D possibly matching TRBD1 (6 bases). The germline V and J ends were trimmed by 5 bases and 5 bases, with 10 bases remaining between them. The CDR3 is 12 amino acids. Germline V gene data show CDR1 as MGHRA and CDR2 as YSYEKL. The CDR3 reads CASSTTGNEQYF. CDR3 coding DNA: TGCGCCAGCAGCACCACAGGGAACGAGCAGTACTTC.

The rearrangement joins TRBV25-1 to TRBJ2-7, with a weak D call TRBD1 (7 bases). The CDR3 has 10 residues. Germline loops: CDR1 MGHDK, CDR2 SYGVNS. V lost 10 bases, J lost 6 bases, and 10 bases lay in between. CDR3 DNA sequence: TGTGCCACGGGGGACAGCGAGCAGTACTTC. Its translation is CATGDSEQYF.

The chain has TRBV12-3 or TRBV12-4 and TRBJ1-5; D is unresolved. This CDR3 is built from 12 residues. V gave up 8 bases and J gave up 6 bases, with 11 bases separating them. The CDR3 nucleotides read TGTGCCAGCTCAGGAGAGGCTCAGCCCCAGCATTTT. This encodes CASSGEAQPQHF.

Only a few counts were recorded for this clonotype. The rearrangement uses TRBV7-9 and TRBJ2-3, with TRBD2 matching 15 bases. CDR1 is SEHNR and CDR2 is FQNEAQ in the germline V gene (reference sequence). The CDR3 is made up of 16 amino acids. V lost 5 bases, J lost 4 bases, and 4 bases stayed unmatched. CDR3 in DNA: TGTGCCAGCAGCCCCGGACTAGCGGGAGGGCCAGATACGCAGTATTTT. Encoded protein: CASSPGLAGGPDTQYF.

This clonotype appeared a few times. This chain joins TRBV20-1 and TRBJ2-7, with 12 bases matching TRBD2. The J segment lost 4 bases and the V segment lost 1 base, leaving 2 bases of the junction unmatched. This CDR3 is built from 14 residues. CDR1 is DFQATT, CDR2 SNEGSKA, per germline (reference sequence). This chain's CDR3 is CSARGTSGIYEQYF. In DNA, the CDR3 is TGCAGTGCTAGAGGGACTAGCGGGATTTACGAGCAGTACTTC.

This clonotype was found a few times. The chain carries TRBV6-1 and TRBJ1-5, with unresolved D. V lost 4 bases, J lost 0 bases, and 13 bases lay in between. Germline loops: CDR1 MNHNS, CDR2 SASEGT. The CDR3 runs to 16 residues. This chain's CDR3 is CASSGTVGYSNQPQHF. The DNA of the CDR3 is TGTGCCAGCAGTGGCACTGTAGGTTATAGCAATCAGCCCCAGCATTTT.

This chain links TRBV4-2 with TRBJ2-7, with TRBD1 matching over 8 bases. The germline CDR1 and CDR2 sequences are LGHNA and YNFKEQ. J was trimmed by 4 bases and V by 8 bases; bases with no gene match: 7. The length of the CDR3 is 13 residues. The CDR3 is CASGTGGDYEQYF. The CDR3 DNA sequence: TGTGCCAGCGGAACAGGGGGTGATTACGAGCAGTACTTC.

The chain links TRBV7-2 to TRBJ1-4; TRBD1 matches at 7 bases. Germline V CDR1 and CDR2: SGHTA, FQGNSA. The CDR3 is 14 residues long. V dropped 1 base and J dropped 12; count of bases not matched to a gene: 8. CDR3 sequence reads: CASSLGQPRGQLFF. As DNA, the CDR3 is TGTGCCAGCAGCTTAGGCCAGCCAAGGGGGCAACTGTTTTTT.

V and J are TRBV15 and TRBJ1-1; possibly TRBD1 for D (6 bases). Per germline, CDR1 LNHNV and CDR2 YYDKDF (reference sequence). Trimming pared 3 bases from V and 0 bases from J, leaving 11 bases between. The CDR3 contains 15 residues. The CDR3 nucleotides read TGTGCCACCAGCAGCCCTACAGGGTTGAACACTGAAGCTTTCTTT. Translating gives CATSSPTGLNTEAFF.

The chain couples TRBV27 to TRBJ2-2; D is perhaps TRBD2 (6 bases). Germline CDR1 MNHEY, CDR2 SMNVEV (reference sequence). V lost 4 bases and J lost 2, with 17 bases in between. The CDR3 sequence is 17 residues long. The CDR3 loop reads CASSSLGGGSNTGELFF. In DNA, the CDR3 is TGTGCCAGCAGTTCCCTGGGGGGAGGCAGTAACACCGGGGAGCTGTTTTTT.

This clonotype was picked up a small number of times. V and J are TRBV4-1 and TRBJ2-7, with 7 nucleotides matching TRBD1. Germline loops: CDR1 MGHRA, CDR2 YSYEKL. The CDR3 has 14 amino acids. V shed 4 bases and J 4 bases; nucleotides not matched to a gene: 7. This CDR3 reads CASSLSQGQYEQYF. The CDR3 DNA sequence: TGCGCCAGCAGCCTATCACAGGGGCAATACGAGCAGTACTTC.